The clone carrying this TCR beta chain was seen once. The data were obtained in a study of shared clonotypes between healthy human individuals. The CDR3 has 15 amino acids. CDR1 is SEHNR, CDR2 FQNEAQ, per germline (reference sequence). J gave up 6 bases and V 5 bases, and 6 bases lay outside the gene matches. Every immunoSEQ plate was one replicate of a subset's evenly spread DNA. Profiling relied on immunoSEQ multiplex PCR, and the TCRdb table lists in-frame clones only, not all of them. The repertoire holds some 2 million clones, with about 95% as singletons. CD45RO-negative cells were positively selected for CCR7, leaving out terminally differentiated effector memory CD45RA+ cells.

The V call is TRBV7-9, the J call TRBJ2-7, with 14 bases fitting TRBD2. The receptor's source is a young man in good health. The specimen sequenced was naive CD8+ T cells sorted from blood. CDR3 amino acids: CASSPTSGGAPEQYF. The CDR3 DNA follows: TGTGCCAGCAGCCCGACTAGCGGGGGGGCTCCCGAGCAGTACTTC.